This T cell receptor (beta chain) is from a study of T cells in tuberculosis (dated by TCRdb to between 2017 and 2018). Turning to the overall study: In the study, CD1B tetramers and high-throughput TCR immunosequencing were combined to characterize T cells specific for the mycobacterial lipid antigen glucose monomycolate (GMM).

After being thawed and rested overnight, PBMC were stained with GMM-loaded CD1B tetramer, a Live/Dead dye and anti-CD3, and were then sorted on a FACS Aria II. CD1B tetramers were loaded with C32 glucose monomycolate purified from Rhodococcus equi. Before cryopreservation, the PBMC used for tetramer sorting had been depleted of CD14-expressing monocytes for a separate study. From each donor, 75,000 to 100,000 tetramer-negative cells were sorted and analyzed together with the tetramer-positive cells. Antigen-specific T cells were sorted from a few healthy South African adults using GMM-loaded CD1B tetramers. The CDR3 runs 15 amino acids, cysteine and phenylalanine included. Only the CDR3 portion is preserved as DNA: 45 bases, with reading frame beginning at the first base. Per the germline V gene, SGHVS is the CDR1 and FQNEAQ is the CDR2. At the junction V is shortened by 1 base and J by 2 bases; bases outside the gene matches: 2.

Because TCR-alpha and TCR-beta chains were sequenced unpaired, no information on chain pairing was available. The immunoSEQ multiplex PCR assay was used to generate TCR libraries, with TCR-beta and/or TCR-alpha/delta assays applied to each sample. The amplified TCR libraries were sequenced using the Illumina high-throughput platform. As for the authors' bioinformatics: Clustering and dimensionality reduction relied on pairwise TCRdist distances among GMM-specific receptors from T cells that were either sorted ex vivo or expanded in vitro. Sequence motifs, defined by gene usage and CDR3 content, were tested for enrichment in tetramer-positive compared with tetramer-negative populations. TCRdb provides this immuneACCESS table in a form limited to in-frame rearrangements. Some clones are lacking; in checked studies, under half of them reflect an unresolved V gene, and why the rest are absent is not known. Clone size and the V and J calls come from that table; the DNA yielded D and trimming. Within this sample are some 90,000 clones, with about nine tenths of them counted one time only. Under 2.5% of the sample lies in the top ten.

Comments on this clone: Base qualities are not at hand, and no much larger clone is one base apart.

Broad study findings and their caveats: T cells that bind the CD1B-GMM tetramer with low affinity may not have been captured by the stringent sort gate.

Material: CD1b-GMM tetramer-negative cells sorted from PBMCs. The cell subset or site tag for this specimen amounts to: T cells not binding CD1B-GMM tetramer, sorted from same donor. The sequence links TRBV7-8 to TRBJ2-1, with 7 bases aligning to TRBD2. The TCR comes from an adult woman with latent tuberculosis. DNA sequence: TGTGCCAGCAGCTTAGAAGCGGGGCCCTACAATGAGCAGTTCTTC. Its protein is CASSLEAGPYNEQFF.